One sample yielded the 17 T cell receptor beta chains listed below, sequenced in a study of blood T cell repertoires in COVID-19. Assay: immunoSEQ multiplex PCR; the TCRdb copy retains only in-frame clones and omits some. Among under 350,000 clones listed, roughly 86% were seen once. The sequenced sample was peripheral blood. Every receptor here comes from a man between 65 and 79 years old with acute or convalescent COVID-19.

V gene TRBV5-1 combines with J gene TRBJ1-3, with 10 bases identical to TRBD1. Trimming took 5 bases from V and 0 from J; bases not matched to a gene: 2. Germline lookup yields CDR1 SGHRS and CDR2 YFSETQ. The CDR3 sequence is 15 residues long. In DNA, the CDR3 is TGCGCCAGCAGAGGGACAGGGGTCTCTGGAAACACCATATATTTT. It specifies CASRGTGVSGNTIYF.

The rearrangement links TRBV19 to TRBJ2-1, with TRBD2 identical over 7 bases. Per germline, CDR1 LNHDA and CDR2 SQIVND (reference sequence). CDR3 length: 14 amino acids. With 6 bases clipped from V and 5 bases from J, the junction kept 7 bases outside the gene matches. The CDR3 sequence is CASSPGTINNEQFF. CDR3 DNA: TGTGCCAGTAGCCCCGGGACTATAAACAATGAGCAGTTCTTC.

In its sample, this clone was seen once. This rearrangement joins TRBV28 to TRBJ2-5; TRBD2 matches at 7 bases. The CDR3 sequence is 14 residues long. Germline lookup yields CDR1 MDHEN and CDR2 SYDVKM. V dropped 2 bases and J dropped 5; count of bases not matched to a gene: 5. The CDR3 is CASSLGGEAETQYF. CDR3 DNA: TGTGCCAGCAGTTTAGGGGGGGAGGCGGAGACCCAGTACTTC.

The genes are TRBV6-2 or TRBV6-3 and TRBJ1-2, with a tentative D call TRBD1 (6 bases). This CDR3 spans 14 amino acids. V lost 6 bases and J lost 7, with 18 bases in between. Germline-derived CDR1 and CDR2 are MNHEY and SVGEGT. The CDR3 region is CASSLPQGPLGYTF. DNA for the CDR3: TGTGCCAGCAGCCTCCCCCAGGGGCCACTTGGCTACACCTTC.

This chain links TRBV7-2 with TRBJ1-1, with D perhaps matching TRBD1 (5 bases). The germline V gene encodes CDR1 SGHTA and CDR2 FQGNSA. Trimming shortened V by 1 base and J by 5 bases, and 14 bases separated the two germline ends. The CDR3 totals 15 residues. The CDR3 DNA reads TGTGCCAGCAGCTTAGATGTAGGGGTGTGGACTGAAGCTTTCTTT. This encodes CASSLDVGVWTEAFF.

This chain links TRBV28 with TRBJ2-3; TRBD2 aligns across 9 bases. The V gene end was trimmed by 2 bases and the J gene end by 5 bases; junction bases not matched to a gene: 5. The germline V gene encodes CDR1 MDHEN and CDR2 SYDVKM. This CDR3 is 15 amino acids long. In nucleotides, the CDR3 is TGTGCCAGCAGTTTAGGACTAGCGTTTGTAGATACGCAGTATTTT. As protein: CASSLGLAFVDTQYF.

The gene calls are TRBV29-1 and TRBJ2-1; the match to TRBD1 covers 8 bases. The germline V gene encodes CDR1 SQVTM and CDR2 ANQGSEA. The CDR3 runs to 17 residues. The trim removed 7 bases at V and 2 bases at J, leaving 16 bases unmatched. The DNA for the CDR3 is TGCAGCGACCGACCCGACAGGGGCCTTTATACCTACAATGAGCAGTTCTTC. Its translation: CSDRPDRGLYTYNEQFF.

CDR3 DNA: TGTGCCAGCAGCCAAGAGATTTTCGGGGGAGGGTATGGCTACACCTTC. It codes for CASSQEIFGGGYGYTF. The chain couples TRBV14 to TRBJ1-2, with D possibly being TRBD1 (5 bases). The CDR3 is 16 residues long. Germline V gene data show CDR1 as SGHDN and CDR2 as FVKESK. V lost 0 bases, J lost 5 bases, and 16 bases lay in between.

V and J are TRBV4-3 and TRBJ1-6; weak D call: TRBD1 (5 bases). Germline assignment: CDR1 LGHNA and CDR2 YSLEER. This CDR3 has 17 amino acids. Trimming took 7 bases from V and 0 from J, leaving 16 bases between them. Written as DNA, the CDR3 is TGCGCCAGCAAAAAGCAGGGTTCGGGCTCCTATAATTCACCCCTCCACTTT. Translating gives CASKKQGSGSYNSPLHF.

The CDR3 bases are TGTGCCACCAGAGTCGGGGACAGGGGGCTTCAAGAGACCCAGTACTTC. Its protein product is CATRVGDRGLQETQYF. This sequence joins TRBV15 and TRBJ2-5; 12 bases are a match to TRBD1. This CDR3 is 16 amino acids long. The ends lost 6 bases at V and 2 bases at J; junction bases unmatched: 7. Looked up from germline, CDR1 is LNHNV and CDR2 is YYDKDF (reference sequence).

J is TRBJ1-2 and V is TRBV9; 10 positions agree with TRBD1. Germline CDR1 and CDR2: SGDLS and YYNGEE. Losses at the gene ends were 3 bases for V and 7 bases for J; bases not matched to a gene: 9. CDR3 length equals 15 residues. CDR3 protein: CASSGTGGGISGYTF. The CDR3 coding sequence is TGTGCCAGCAGCGGGACAGGGGGAGGGATTAGTGGCTACACCTTC. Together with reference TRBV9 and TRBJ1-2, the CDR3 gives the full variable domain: DSGVTQTPKHLITATGQRVTLRCSPRSGDLSVYWYQQSLDQGLQFLIQYYNGEERAKGNILERFSAQQFPDLHSELNLSSLELGDSALYFCASSGTGGGISGYTFGSGTRLTVV.

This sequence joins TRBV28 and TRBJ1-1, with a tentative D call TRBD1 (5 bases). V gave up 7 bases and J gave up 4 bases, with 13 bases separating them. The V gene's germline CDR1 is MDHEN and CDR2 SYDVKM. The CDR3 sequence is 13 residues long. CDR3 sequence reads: CASIWGLTTEAFF. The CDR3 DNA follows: TGTGCCAGCATATGGGGCCTGACCACTGAAGCTTTCTTT.

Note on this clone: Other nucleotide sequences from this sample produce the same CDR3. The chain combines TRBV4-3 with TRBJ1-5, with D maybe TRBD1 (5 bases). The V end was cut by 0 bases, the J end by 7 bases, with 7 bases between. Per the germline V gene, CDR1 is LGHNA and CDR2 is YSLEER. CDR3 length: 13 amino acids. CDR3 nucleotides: TGCGCCAGCAGCCAAGATAGGGGCCAGCCCCAGCATTTT. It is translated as CASSQDRGQPQHF.

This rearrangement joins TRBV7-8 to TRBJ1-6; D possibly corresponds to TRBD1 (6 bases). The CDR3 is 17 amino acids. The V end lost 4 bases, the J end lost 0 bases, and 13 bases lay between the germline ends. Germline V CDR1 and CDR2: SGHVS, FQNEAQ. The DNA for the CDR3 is TGTGCCAGCAGCTCCATGGGAGGGGGCTCCTATAATTCACCCCTCCACTTT. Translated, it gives CASSSMGGGSYNSPLHF.

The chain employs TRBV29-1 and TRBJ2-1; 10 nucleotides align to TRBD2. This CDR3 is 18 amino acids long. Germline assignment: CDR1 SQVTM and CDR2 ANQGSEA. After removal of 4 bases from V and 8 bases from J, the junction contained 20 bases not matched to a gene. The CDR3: CSVGSLPTFSGRNDEQFF. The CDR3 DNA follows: TGCAGCGTTGGAAGTCTTCCAACCTTTAGCGGGAGGAATGATGAGCAGTTCTTC.

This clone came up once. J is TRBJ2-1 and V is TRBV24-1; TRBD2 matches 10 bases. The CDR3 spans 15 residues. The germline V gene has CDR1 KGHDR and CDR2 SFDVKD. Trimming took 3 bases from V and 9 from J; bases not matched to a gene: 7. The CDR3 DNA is TGTGCCACCAGTGATCTGGTAGCGGGAGGCACTGAGCAGTTCTTC. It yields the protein CATSDLVAGGTEQFF.

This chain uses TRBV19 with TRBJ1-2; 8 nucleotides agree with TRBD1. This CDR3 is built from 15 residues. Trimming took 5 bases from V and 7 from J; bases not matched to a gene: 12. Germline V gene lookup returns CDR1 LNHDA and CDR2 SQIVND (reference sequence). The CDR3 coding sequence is TGTGCCAGTAGTCTCCAACAGGGGGTGGACGGTGGCTACACCTTC. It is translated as CASSLQQGVDGGYTF.